One and the same sample provided the 11 T cell receptor beta chains below, sequenced in a study of human T cells and chemical hapten exposure. Time point indicated: pre-sensitization, week 0. The treatment denotes: therapeutic diphenylcyclopropenone sensitization with weekly scalp DPC. In TCRdb, the RACE reads were re-called with MiXCR into one record per CDR3 protein. The profile shows nearly 110,000 distinct CDR3 sequences, around 10% of them singletons. This specimen consisted of whole blood, obtained in connection with sensitization to the hapten diphenylcyclopropenone (DPC). These TCRs come from a woman aged 50 to 60 with alopecia areata. Some clones in this sample may be carry-over from other donors' samples.

The chain has TRBV2 and TRBJ1-1, with 11 bases that match TRBD1. The CDR3 runs to 13 residues. Germline CDR1 reads SNHLY; CDR2 reads FYNNEI. Trimming took 7 bases from V and 4 from J; bases not matched to a gene: 2. The CDR3, as DNA: TGTGCCAGCACCGGGACAGGGGGCACTGAAGCTTTCTTT. Encoded protein: CASTGTGGTEAFF.

This clonotype occurred once. The junction departs from germline at one end; a sequencing error may be responsible. V and J are TRBV11-2 and TRBJ2-6, with D perhaps matching TRBD1 (5 bases). The CDR3 covers 15 residues. Germline loops: CDR1 SGHAT, CDR2 FQNNGV. The CDR3 spells CASSSLPTGANALTF. The CDR3 region has the DNA TGTGCCAGCAGCTCCCTACCGACTGGGGCCAACGCCCTGACTTTC.

This clonotype appeared a few times. This sequence joins TRBV5-1 and TRBJ2-7; D might be TRBD1 (6 bases). This CDR3 comprises 15 residues. Trimming pared 4 bases from V and 1 base from J, leaving 15 bases between. From germline, CDR1 is SGHRS and CDR2 YFSETQ. CDR3 in DNA: TGCGCCAGCAGCCCCGGGACATCTACGTCCTACGAGCAGTACTTC. Translation: CASSPGTSTSYEQYF.

The CDR3 sequence is CASSLGGTGVMNTEAFF. The DNA for the CDR3 is TGTGCCAGCAGCTTAGGGGGGACAGGGGTGATGAACACTGAAGCTTTCTTT. The chain combines TRBV7-2 with TRBJ1-1, with TRBD1 matching 10 bases. The CDR3 has 17 residues. The J segment lost 0 bases and the V segment lost 1 base, leaving 5 bases of the junction unmatched. Germline values: CDR1 SGHTA, CDR2 FQGNSA.

The table lists this clonotype with a few counts. This chain connects TRBV15 to TRBJ2-5; perhaps D is TRBD1 or TRBD2 (5 bases each). Between the trimmed V and J ends, which lost 1 base and 5 bases, there was a span of 14 bases. The CDR3 is 15 residues long. Germline values: CDR1 LNHNV, CDR2 YYDKDF (reference sequence). CDR3 in amino acids: CATSRGLAGDETQYF. The CDR3 region has the DNA TGTGCCACCAGCAGAGGGCTAGCCGGGGACGAGACCCAGTACTTC.

The chain joins TRBV27 to TRBJ2-1; D possibly corresponds to TRBD1 (6 bases). The CDR3 extends over 15 amino acids. Germline V CDR1 and CDR2: MNHEY, SMNVEV (reference sequence). V dropped 6 bases and J dropped 3 bases, with 15 bases sitting between them. Here the CDR3 reads CASSLGTIRYNEQFF. The CDR3 region has the DNA TGTGCCAGCAGCCTAGGGACAATCCGCTACAATGAGCAGTTCTTC.

This clonotype was detected a few times. V is TRBV12-3 or TRBV12-4 and J is TRBJ2-3; the match to TRBD2 covers 10 bases. The CDR3 consists of 15 residues. Trimming took 8 bases from V and 1 from J; bases not matched to a gene: 6. As DNA, the CDR3 is TGTGCCAGCTCCAGACTAGCGGGTCGCACAGATACGCAGTATTTT. It encodes CASSRLAGRTDTQYF.

This clonotype has a count of ten or more. The chain couples TRBV2 to TRBJ2-3, with D perhaps matching TRBD1 or TRBD2 (5 bases each). This CDR3 spans 16 amino acids. CDR1 and CDR2 from the germline V gene are SNHLY and FYNNEI. Trimming removed 5 bases from V and 3 bases from J, with 18 bases in between. In nucleotides, the CDR3 is TGTGCCAGCAGTTTTTCGGGGCTAGCCGGAACAGATACGCAGTATTTT. Protein sequence: CASSFSGLAGTDTQYF.

This chain connects TRBV6-1 to TRBJ1-5, with D uncertain. Germline-derived CDR1 and CDR2 are MNHNS and SASEGT. V lost 2 bases to trimming and J lost 1 base, with 9 bases between them. This CDR3 is 15 amino acids long. As DNA, the CDR3 is TGTGCCAGCAGTGAACTGGTCGGGAGCAATCAGCCCCAGCATTTT. This sequence encodes CASSELVGSNQPQHF.

This clonotype was counted between two and nine times. This sequence joins TRBV12-3 or TRBV12-4 and TRBJ1-1, with D unresolved. The length of the CDR3 is 12 residues. V was clipped by 7 bases and J by 10 bases, with 16 bases between them. This chain's CDR3 is CASTDIQAIAFF. The CDR3 DNA is TGTGCCAGCACCGACATCCAAGCGATAGCTTTCTTT.

The chain carries TRBV19 and TRBJ2-2; D uncertain. The CDR3 loop spans 16 amino acids. Trimming left V 0 bases short and J 2 bases short, with 10 bases between. Germline V gives CDR1 LNHDA, CDR2 SQIVND (reference sequence). CDR3 nucleotide sequence: TGTGCCAGTAGTATAGATCAGACTCTCAACACCGGGGAGCTGTTTTTT. It yields the protein CASSIDQTLNTGELFF.